These 11 T cell receptor beta chains originate from one sample sequenced in a study of Ad26.COV2.S vaccination and SARS-CoV-2 variants. Treatment here: 15 to 20 received Ad26.COV2.S at low or high dose, single or two shots; a few received placebo; per-sample allocation not given. Specimens were obtained on day 63 following the first vaccine or placebo injection. The protocol was immunoSEQ multiplex PCR, while the TCRdb copy is restricted to in-frame clones and leaves out a portion. This table has some 340,000 clones, 86% appearing once. The material sequenced was peripheral blood, taken in a trial of Ad26.COV2.S vaccine versus placebo. The receptors shown here come from a person aged 18 to 65 who received the Ad26.COV2.S COVID-19 vaccine or a placebo.

A few counts support this clone. The chain joins TRBV18 to TRBJ1-6; D may be TRBD1 (5 bases). Between the trimmed V and J ends, which lost 4 bases and 7 bases, there was a span of 8 bases. The CDR3 is made up of 13 amino acids. Germline CDR1 and CDR2: KGHSH and LQKENI. Written as DNA, the CDR3 is TGTGCCAGCTCACTGGGGGAAAATTCACCCCTCCACTTT. This sequence encodes CASSLGENSPLHF.

Turning to this clone: At one end the junction does not follow the germline gene, possibly because of a read error. This sequence joins TRBV30 and TRBJ1-2, with 7 bases aligning to TRBD1. The CDR3 length is 11 residues. Per the germline V gene, CDR1 is GTSNPN and CDR2 is SVGIG (reference sequence). The DNA for the CDR3 is TGTGCTTGGAGATGGGACAGCGGCTACACCTTC. Amino acid sequence: CAWRWDSGYTF.

V is TRBV11-3 and J is TRBJ2-2, with a weak D call TRBD2 (5 bases). This CDR3 region has 15 residues. In germline, CDR1 is SGHNT, CDR2 YENEEA. The germline V and J ends were trimmed by 5 bases and 5 bases, with 15 bases remaining between them. The CDR3 region has the DNA TGTGCCAGCAGCCAGACAACGGGCGGGACCGGGGAGCTGTTTTTT. Protein sequence: CASSQTTGGTGELFF.

The gene calls are TRBV6-2 or TRBV6-3 and TRBJ2-7; 9 bases align to TRBD2. Germline V lookup: CDR1 MNHEY, CDR2 SVGEGT. The V and J ends lost 6 bases and 3 bases, in that order; junction bases with no gene match: 6. This CDR3 has 14 residues. CDR3 nucleotides: TGTGCCAGCAGCCCAGGACTAGCGATCTACGAGCAGTACTTC. Its translation: CASSPGLAIYEQYF.

The chain carries TRBV5-4 and TRBJ2-3; 8 bases agree with TRBD2. In germline, CDR1 is SGHNT, CDR2 YYREEE (reference sequence). This CDR3 is built from 15 residues. The ends lost 4 bases at V and 3 bases at J; junction bases unmatched: 7. Here the CDR3 reads CASSPRGGMTDTQYF. CDR3 DNA: TGTGCCAGCAGCCCCCGGGGGGGGATGACAGATACGCAGTATTTT.

The J gene is TRBJ2-3, the V gene TRBV19, with no clear D. Trimming took off 3 bases at V and 4 bases at J, with 11 bases between the two ends. Germline V gene sequence: CDR1 LNHDA, CDR2 SQIVND (reference sequence). The CDR3 contains 14 residues. The CDR3 loop is CASSITRIPDTQYF. The CDR3 nucleotides read TGTGCCAGTAGTATTACGAGGATCCCAGATACGCAGTATTTT.

The chain's CDR3 is CASSPPDGEQYF. Written as DNA, the CDR3 is TGTGCCAGCAGCCCCCCAGACGGCGAGCAGTACTTC. V is TRBV9 and J is TRBJ2-7; no clear D. V was shortened by 4 bases and J by 6 bases, with 11 bases between the two germline ends. The germline CDR1 and CDR2 sequences are SGDLS and YYNGEE. CDR3 length equals 12 residues.

Remarks on this clone: The identical CDR3 is also encoded by other nucleotide sequences in the sample. V usage is TRBV5-1 and J usage is TRBJ1-2; a possible D gene is TRBD1 (6 bases). Trimming took 2 bases from V and 3 from J, leaving 8 bases between them. Looked up from germline, CDR1 is SGHRS and CDR2 is YFSETQ. This CDR3 region has 13 residues. CDR3: CASSLSGDYGYTF. The CDR3 DNA follows: TGCGCCAGCAGCTTATCAGGGGACTATGGCTACACCTTC.

V is TRBV3-1 (or the pseudogene TRBV3-2) and J is TRBJ1-1, with D maybe TRBD1 (5 bases). This CDR3 region has 17 residues. Germline assignment: CDR1 LGHDT and CDR2 YNNKEL (reference sequence). V lost 3 bases and J 1 base, leaving 18 bases between the germline ends. The CDR3 is CASSHVSGRKTNTEAFF. The CDR3 DNA reads TGTGCCAGCAGCCACGTTTCGGGGCGGAAAACGAACACTGAAGCTTTCTTT.

This chain links TRBV7-8 with TRBJ2-7; no definite D call. In germline, CDR1 is SGHVS, CDR2 FQNEAQ. The V and J ends lost 5 bases and 2 bases respectively, with 13 bases between them. This CDR3 comprises 14 residues. DNA for the CDR3: TGTGCCAGCAGCCTTAACAGCCTAACCTACGAGCAGTACTTC. As protein: CASSLNSLTYEQYF.

This clone was recorded only once. The chain carries TRBV12-5 and TRBJ1-6; no clear D. From germline, CDR1 is LGHNT and CDR2 FRNRAP. V was trimmed by 3 bases and J by 7 bases, leaving 10 bases between them. This CDR3 region has 14 residues. CDR3 in amino acids: CASGLGRLNSPLHF. The CDR3 nucleotides are TGTGCTAGTGGTTTAGGACGGCTCAATTCACCCCTCCACTTT.